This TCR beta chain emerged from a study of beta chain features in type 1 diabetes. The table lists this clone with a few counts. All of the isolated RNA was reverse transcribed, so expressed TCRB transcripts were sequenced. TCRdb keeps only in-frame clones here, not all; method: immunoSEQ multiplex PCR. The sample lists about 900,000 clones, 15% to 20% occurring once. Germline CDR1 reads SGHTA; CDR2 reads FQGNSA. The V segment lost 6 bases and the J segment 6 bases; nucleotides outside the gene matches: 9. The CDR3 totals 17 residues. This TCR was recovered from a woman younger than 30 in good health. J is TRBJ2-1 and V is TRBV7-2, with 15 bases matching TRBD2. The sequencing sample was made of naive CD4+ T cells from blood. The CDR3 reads CASRPPGLAGGGNEQFF. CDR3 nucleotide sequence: TGTGCCAGCAGACCGCCGGGACTAGCGGGAGGTGGCAATGAGCAGTTCTTC.